This TCR beta chain was recovered during a study of beta chain features in type 1 diabetes. Turning to this clone: The antigen is not known.

Notes on the study in general: TCRB CDR3s from Type 1 diabetes patients were moderately but significantly shorter in all four CD4+ subsets.

The CDR3 runs to 15 residues. Trimming removed 5 bases from V and 4 bases from J; junction bases left unmatched: 7. CDR1 is MNHEY and CDR2 is SVGAGI in the germline V gene. Isolated RNA was reverse transcribed in full, so expressed TCRB transcripts were sequenced. Profiling relied on immunoSEQ multiplex PCR, and the TCRdb table lists in-frame clones only, not all of them. Found here are tens of thousands of clones, under 75% of them singletons; the top ten hold under 0.4%. The source is a man in his late teens or twenties with type 1 diabetes. The chain joins TRBV6-5 to TRBJ2-3; TRBD1 matches 9 bases. Material for sequencing was stem cell memory CD4+ T cells from blood. CDR3 bases: TGTGCCAGCAGTAGGGACAGGGTGGTCGCAGATACGCAGTATTTT. Amino acid sequence: CASSRDRVVADTQYF.